Listed here are 26 T cell receptor beta chains from one sample, sequenced in a study of shared clonotypes between healthy human individuals. The naive CD8 fraction comprised CD45RO-negative cells positively selected for CCR7 and excluded terminally differentiated effector memory CD45RA+ cells. Some clones are missing from TCRdb's copy, which holds only in-frame ones; the method was immunoSEQ multiplex PCR. The data hold around 1.9 million clones, with 93% observed a single time. Sequenced material: naive CD8+ T cells from PBMCs. The receptors were gathered from a man aged 18 to 29 in good health. Some clones in this sample may be carry-over from other donors' samples.

As for this clone: Other DNA variants within this sample encode the same CDR3. The rearrangement links TRBV27 to TRBJ2-7; no reliable D call. This CDR3 spans 12 amino acids. Germline CDR1 is MNHEY and CDR2 is SMNVEV (reference sequence). Trimming removed 5 bases from V and 2 bases from J, with 7 bases in between. DNA for the CDR3: TGTGCCAGCAGTCCGAACCCCTACGAGCAGTACTTC. Translated: CASSPNPYEQYF.

The chain couples TRBV6-4 to TRBJ1-1; D uncertain. The CDR3 totals 15 residues. V was cut by 5 bases and J by 0 bases, with 13 bases left in between. CDR1 MRHNA and CDR2 SNTAGT come from the germline V gene. Written as DNA, the CDR3 is TGTGCCAGCAGTCCAGGTAGCCTTTTGAACACTGAAGCTTTCTTT. This translates into CASSPGSLLNTEAFF.

The table lists this clone with a count of one. J is TRBJ2-7 and V is TRBV29-1; 10 bases align to TRBD1. Trimming took 6 bases from V and 2 from J; bases not matched to a gene: 7. The CDR3 is 14 residues long. Germline V lookup: CDR1 SQVTM, CDR2 ANQGSEA. The CDR3 DNA follows: TGCAGCGTATTGGACAGGGGGAGCACCTACGAGCAGTACTTC. Translation gives CSVLDRGSTYEQYF.

Only one count was recorded for this clone. V and J are TRBV28 and TRBJ2-2; D ambiguous. Germline values: CDR1 MDHEN, CDR2 SYDVKM. V gave up 6 bases and J gave up 6 bases, with 8 bases separating them. The length of the CDR3 is 12 residues. The CDR3 coding sequence is TGTGCCAGCAGCACCCCCGCCGGGGAGCTGTTTTTT. Amino acids: CASSTPAGELFF.

The V gene is TRBV5-8, the J gene TRBJ2-7; weak D call: TRBD2 (5 bases). V lost 4 bases and J 1 base, leaving 15 bases between the germline ends. The length of the CDR3 is 15 residues. CDR1 is SGHTS and CDR2 is YDEGEE in the germline V gene. CDR3 sequence reads: CASSARGGSSYEQYF. CDR3 bases: TGTGCCAGCAGCGCCCGTGGCGGGTCGTCCTACGAGCAGTACTTC.

DNA for the CDR3: TGTGCCAGCAGGGGGGTGCGTAGAGGCACCTACGAGCAGTACTTC. Amino acid sequence: CASRGVRRGTYEQYF. The chain recombines TRBV25-1 with TRBJ2-7; D could derive from TRBD1 or TRBD2 (5 bases each). V was trimmed by 6 bases and J by 2 bases, leaving 17 bases between them. The CDR3 runs 15 residues. Germline CDR1 MGHDK, CDR2 SYGVNS.

With respect to this clone: Other DNA sequences in the same sample also yield this CDR3. V is TRBV28 and J is TRBJ2-1, with D perhaps TRBD2 (5 bases). Germline-derived CDR1 and CDR2 are MDHEN and SYDVKM. The CDR3 extends over 12 amino acids. V was trimmed by 4 bases and J by 6 bases, leaving 7 bases between them. The CDR3 is CASSSEGNEQFF. The CDR3 DNA is TGTGCCAGCAGTTCTGAGGGCAATGAGCAGTTCTTC.

The genes are TRBV4-1 and TRBJ2-5; 7 bases align to TRBD2. Germline V gene data show CDR1 as MGHRA and CDR2 as YSYEKL. V dropped 4 bases and J dropped 5; count of bases not matched to a gene: 7. The CDR3 covers 14 residues. This CDR3 is CASSRRGEGETQYF. CDR3 sequence (DNA): TGCGCCAGCAGCCGGCGAGGGGAGGGGGAGACCCAGTACTTC.

The gene calls are TRBV6-1 and TRBJ2-3; tentatively, D is TRBD1 (6 bases). The CDR3 sequence is 16 residues long. Germline lookup yields CDR1 MNHNS and CDR2 SASEGT. Trimming took 3 bases from V and 4 from J, leaving 17 bases between them. CDR3: CASSEFRGINADTQYF. Here the CDR3 DNA reads TGTGCCAGCAGTGAGTTCAGGGGAATCAACGCAGATACGCAGTATTTT.

The J gene is TRBJ1-1, the V gene TRBV7-8, with D possibly matching TRBD1 (5 bases). The CDR3 runs to 15 residues. The germline V gene encodes CDR1 SGHVS and CDR2 FQNEAQ. V lost 5 bases and J 0 bases, leaving 13 bases between the germline ends. The CDR3, as DNA: TGTGCCAGCAGCATTACGGGACTGATGAACACTGAAGCTTTCTTT. Translation: CASSITGLMNTEAFF.

J is TRBJ1-2 and V is TRBV5-4, with 9 bases fitting TRBD1. Germline V gene sequence: CDR1 SGHNT, CDR2 YYREEE (reference sequence). V gave up 5 bases and J gave up 10 bases; unmatched junction bases: 12. The CDR3 loop spans 14 amino acids. As DNA, the CDR3 is TGTGCCAGCAGACGAACCGGGACAGGGTCCCCCTACACCTTC. This gives the protein CASRRTGTGSPYTF.

V is TRBV7-8 and J is TRBJ2-1, with D perhaps matching TRBD2 (5 bases). CDR1 and CDR2 from the germline V gene are SGHVS and FQNEAQ. The CDR3 sequence is 13 residues long. Trimming took off 1 base at V and 9 bases at J, with 10 bases between the two ends. The CDR3 region is CASSLGGATEQFF. In nucleotides, the CDR3 is TGTGCCAGCAGCTTAGGGGGAGCGACTGAGCAGTTCTTC.

The rearrangement uses TRBV6-5 and TRBJ1-5; D is possibly TRBD1 (5 bases). The CDR3 sequence is 15 residues long. Germline CDR1 MNHEY, CDR2 SVGAGI. Trimming took off 0 bases at V and 5 bases at J, with 11 bases between the two ends. The CDR3 DNA reads as TGTGCCAGCAGTTACTCACGTGCGGGGGATCAGCCCCAGCATTTT. Translating it yields CASSYSRAGDQPQHF.

This clone occurred a few times. Other DNA sequences in the sample encode the same CDR3. The chain combines TRBV19 with TRBJ1-1, with D possibly matching TRBD1 (5 bases). CDR1 LNHDA and CDR2 SQIVND come from the germline V gene (reference sequence). Trimming pared 0 bases from V and 5 bases from J, leaving 10 bases between. The CDR3 consists of 14 residues. The DNA for the CDR3 is TGTGCCAGTAGTATAGATCTCGAGGGGACTGAAGCTTTCTTT. Encoded protein: CASSIDLEGTEAFF.

The genes are TRBV5-1 and TRBJ2-3, with TRBD1 identical over 9 bases. CDR3 length equals 16 residues. Germline CDR1 reads SGHRS; CDR2 reads YFSETQ. V dropped 4 bases and J dropped 0; count of bases not matched to a gene: 6. CDR3 in amino acids: CASSQRTGGSTDTQYF. DNA for the CDR3: TGCGCCAGCAGCCAAAGAACAGGGGGCAGCACAGATACGCAGTATTTT.

The rearrangement joins TRBV5-6 to TRBJ1-3; weak D call: TRBD1 (5 bases). The CDR3 loop spans 16 amino acids. V was clipped by 4 bases and J by 0 bases, with 14 bases between them. In germline, CDR1 is SGHDT, CDR2 YYEEEE. The CDR3 loop reads CASSRDGVISGNTIYF. The DNA for the CDR3 is TGTGCCAGCAGCCGGGACGGAGTTATCTCTGGAAACACCATATATTTT.

CDR3 sequence (DNA): TGTGCCAGCAGCCCACGCTGGACGGCGAACACTGAAGCTTTCTTT. Its protein product is CASSPRWTANTEAFF. V gene TRBV7-9 combines with J gene TRBJ1-1; D not resolved. Trimming took off 5 bases at V and 1 base at J, with 14 bases between the two ends. Per the germline V gene, CDR1 is SEHNR and CDR2 is FQNEAQ (reference sequence). There are 15 residues in the CDR3.

J is TRBJ1-1 and V is TRBV2, with 10 bases lining up with TRBD1. This CDR3 region has 15 residues. V lost 8 bases, J lost 0 bases, and 6 bases stayed unmatched. Looked up from germline, CDR1 is SNHLY and CDR2 is FYNNEI. CDR3 DNA: TGTGCCAGCCAGACAGGGGGCAGAATGAACACTGAAGCTTTCTTT. Translating gives CASQTGGRMNTEAFF.

Only one count was recorded for this clone. The rearrangement uses TRBV9 and TRBJ2-3, with a weak D call TRBD1 (6 bases). Germline V gives CDR1 SGDLS, CDR2 YYNGEE. The CDR3 contains 16 residues. V was clipped by 3 bases and J by 4 bases, with 18 bases between them. The CDR3 DNA sequence: TGTGCCAGCAGCGGGGGGCGAGTGGAGTCCCCAGATACGCAGTATTTT. The encoded protein is CASSGGRVESPDTQYF. Combining the CDR3 with reference TRBV9 and TRBJ2-3 gives the whole variable domain DSGVTQTPKHLITATGQRVTLRCSPRSGDLSVYWYQQSLDQGLQFLIQYYNGEERAKGNILERFSAQQFPDLHSELNLSSLELGDSALYFCASSGGRVESPDTQYFGPGTRLTVL.

The CDR3 bases are TGTGCCAGCAGTCTTCCCCGGGGACAGGGGGCAACTAGCGGGAGGCCCTACGAGCAGTACTTC. Its translation is CASSLPRGQGATSGRPYEQYF. The chain uses TRBV28 and TRBJ2-7; D assignment may be TRBD1 or TRBD2 (12 bases each). The CDR3 spans 21 residues. Trimming cost V 5 bases and J 2 bases, with 34 bases left between them. Germline V CDR1 and CDR2: MDHEN, SYDVKM.

This chain uses TRBV10-1 with TRBJ2-7; D gene ambiguous. V was shortened by 9 bases and J by 6 bases, with 18 bases between the two germline ends. In germline, CDR1 is WNHNN, CDR2 SYGVQD (reference sequence). This CDR3 comprises 13 residues. CDR3 loop: CARRRVILCEQYF. CDR3 coding DNA: TGCGCCAGAAGACGGGTTATTCTGTGCGAGCAGTACTTC.

This clone was counted a single time. V is TRBV13 and J is TRBJ1-3; D unresolved. Germline assignment: CDR1 PRHDT and CDR2 FYEKMQ (reference sequence). Deletions cut 0 bases from V and 4 bases from J, with 7 bases between. The CDR3 extends over 14 amino acids. CDR3 DNA: TGTGCCAGCAGCTTAGGGGGAGAGGGAAACACCATATATTTT. Amino acid sequence: CASSLGGEGNTIYF.

A word on this clone: Other DNA sequences in this sample translate to the same CDR3. The chain combines TRBV28 with TRBJ2-7; 11 bases map to TRBD1. J lost 4 bases, V lost 6 bases, and 5 bases had no gene match. Germline V gives CDR1 MDHEN, CDR2 SYDVKM. CDR3 size: 14 residues. The chain's CDR3 is CASSTGQGAYEQYF. CDR3 nucleotide sequence: TGTGCCAGCAGCACCGGACAGGGGGCGTACGAGCAGTACTTC. Full variable domain (missing parts from reference TRBV28 and TRBJ2-7): DVKVTQSSRYLVKRTGEKVFLECVQDMDHENMFWYRQDPGLGLRLIYFSYDVKMKEKGDIPEGYSVSREKKERFSLILESASTNQTSMYLCASSTGQGAYEQYFGPGTRLTVT.

V usage is TRBV27 and J usage is TRBJ2-2; tentatively, D is TRBD1 or TRBD2 (5 bases each). V lost 2 bases and J lost 7, with 14 bases in between. The CDR3 spans 15 residues. Germline CDR1 is MNHEY and CDR2 is SMNVEV (reference sequence). The CDR3 DNA follows: TGTGCCAGCAGTTTACTCATGTCGGGGCACGGGGAGCTGTTTTTT. Its protein product is CASSLLMSGHGELFF.

The chain uses TRBV4-2 and TRBJ2-5; D unresolved. CDR3 length equals 16 residues. The V gene lost 0 bases and the J gene lost 5 bases, with 16 bases spanning the gap. Germline lookup yields CDR1 LGHNA and CDR2 YNFKEQ. The CDR3: CASSQDRAQRWETQYF. The CDR3 DNA sequence: TGTGCCAGCAGCCAAGATCGCGCCCAGAGGTGGGAGACCCAGTACTTC.

Of note for this clone: Other DNA sequences in this sample translate to the same CDR3. The chain combines TRBV7-6 with TRBJ2-2; D is uncertain. Germline CDR1 SGHVS, CDR2 FNYEAQ. Trimming removed 1 base from V and 5 bases from J, with 2 bases in between. This CDR3 spans 12 amino acids. The CDR3 here is CASSLGTGELFF. The CDR3 DNA reads TGTGCCAGCAGCTTAGGGACCGGGGAGCTGTTTTTT.